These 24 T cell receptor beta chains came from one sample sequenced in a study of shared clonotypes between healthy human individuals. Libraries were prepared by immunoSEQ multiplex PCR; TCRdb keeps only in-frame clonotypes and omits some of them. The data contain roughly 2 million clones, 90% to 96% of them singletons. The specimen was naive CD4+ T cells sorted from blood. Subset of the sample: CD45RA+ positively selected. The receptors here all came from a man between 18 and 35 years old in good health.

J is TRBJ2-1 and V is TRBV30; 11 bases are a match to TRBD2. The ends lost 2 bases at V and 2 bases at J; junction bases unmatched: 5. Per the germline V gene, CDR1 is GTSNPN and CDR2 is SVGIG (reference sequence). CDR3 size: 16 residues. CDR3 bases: TGTGCCTGGAGTCCTCTAGCGGGAGGAACCTACAATGAGCAGTTCTTC. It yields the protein CAWSPLAGGTYNEQFF.

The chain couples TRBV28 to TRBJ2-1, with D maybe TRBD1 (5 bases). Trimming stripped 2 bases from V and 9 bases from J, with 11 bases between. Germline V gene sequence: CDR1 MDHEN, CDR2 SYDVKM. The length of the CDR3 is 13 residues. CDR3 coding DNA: TGTGCCAGCAGTTTACAGGGTAGGGGTGAGCAGTTCTTC. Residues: CASSLQGRGEQFF.

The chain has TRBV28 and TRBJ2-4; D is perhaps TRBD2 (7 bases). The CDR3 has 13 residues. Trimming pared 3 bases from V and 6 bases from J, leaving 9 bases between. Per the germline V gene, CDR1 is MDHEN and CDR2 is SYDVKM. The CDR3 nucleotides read TGTGCCAGCAGTTTCGGGGGGCGAAACATTCAGTACTTC. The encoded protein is CASSFGGRNIQYF. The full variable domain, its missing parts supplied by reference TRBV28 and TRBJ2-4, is DVKVTQSSRYLVKRTGEKVFLECVQDMDHENMFWYRQDPGLGLRLIYFSYDVKMKEKGDIPEGYSVSREKKERFSLILESASTNQTSMYLCASSFGGRNIQYFGAGTRLSVL.

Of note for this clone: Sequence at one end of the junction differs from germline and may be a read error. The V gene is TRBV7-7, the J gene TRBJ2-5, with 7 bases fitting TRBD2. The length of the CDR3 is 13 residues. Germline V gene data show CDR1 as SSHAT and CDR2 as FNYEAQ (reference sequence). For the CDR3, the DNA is TGTGCTAGCAGCTCAGGACTAGGGGAGACCCAGTACTTC. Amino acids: CASSSGLGETQYF.

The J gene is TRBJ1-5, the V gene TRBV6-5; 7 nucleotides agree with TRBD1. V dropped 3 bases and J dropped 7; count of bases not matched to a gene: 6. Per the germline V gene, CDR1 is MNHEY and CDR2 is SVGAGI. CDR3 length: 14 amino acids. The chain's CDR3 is CASSYYRGTQPQHF. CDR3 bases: TGTGCCAGCAGTTATTACAGGGGTACCCAGCCCCAGCATTTT.

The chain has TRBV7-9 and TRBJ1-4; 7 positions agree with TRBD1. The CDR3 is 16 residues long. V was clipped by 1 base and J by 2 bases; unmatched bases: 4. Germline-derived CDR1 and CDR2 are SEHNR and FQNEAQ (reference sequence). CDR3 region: CASSLGDRDTNEKLFF. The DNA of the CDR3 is TGTGCCAGCAGCTTAGGAGACAGGGACACTAATGAAAAACTGTTTTTT.

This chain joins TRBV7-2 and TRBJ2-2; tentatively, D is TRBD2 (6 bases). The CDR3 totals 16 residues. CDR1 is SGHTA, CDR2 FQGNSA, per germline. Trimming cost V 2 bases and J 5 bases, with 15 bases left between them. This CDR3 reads CASSLKVAGPTGELFF. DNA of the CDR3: TGTGCCAGCAGCTTAAAAGTTGCGGGACCGACCGGGGAGCTGTTTTTT. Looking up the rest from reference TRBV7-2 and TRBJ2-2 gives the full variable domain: GAGVSQSPSNKVTEKGKDVELRCDPISGHTALYWYRQSLGQGLEFLIYFQGNSAPDKSGLPSDRFSAERTGGSVSTLTIQRTQQEDSAVYLCASSLKVAGPTGELFFGEGSRLTVL.

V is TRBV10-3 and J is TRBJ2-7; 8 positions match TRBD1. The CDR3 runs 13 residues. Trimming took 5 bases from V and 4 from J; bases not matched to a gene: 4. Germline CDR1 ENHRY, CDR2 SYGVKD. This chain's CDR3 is CAISRDRYYEQYF. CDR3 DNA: TGTGCCATCAGTCGGGACAGGTATTACGAGCAGTACTTC.

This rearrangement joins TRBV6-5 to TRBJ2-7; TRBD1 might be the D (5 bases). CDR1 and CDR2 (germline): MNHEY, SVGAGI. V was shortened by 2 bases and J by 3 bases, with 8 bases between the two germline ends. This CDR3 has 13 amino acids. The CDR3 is CASSYRQFYEQYF. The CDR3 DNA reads TGTGCCAGCAGTTACAGACAGTTCTACGAGCAGTACTTC.

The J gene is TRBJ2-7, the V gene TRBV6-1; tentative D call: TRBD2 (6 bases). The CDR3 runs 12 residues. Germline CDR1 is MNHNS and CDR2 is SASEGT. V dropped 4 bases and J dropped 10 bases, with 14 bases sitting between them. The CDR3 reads CASSGGRPGQYF. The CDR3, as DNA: TGTGCCAGCAGTGGGGGGAGGCCCGGTCAGTACTTC.

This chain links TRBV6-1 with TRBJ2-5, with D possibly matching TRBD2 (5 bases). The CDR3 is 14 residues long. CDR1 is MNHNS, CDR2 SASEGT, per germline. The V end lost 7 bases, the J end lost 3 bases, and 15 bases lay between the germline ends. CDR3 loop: CASIRSYGEETQYF. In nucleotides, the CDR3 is TGTGCCAGCATCCGAAGCTACGGGGAAGAGACCCAGTACTTC.

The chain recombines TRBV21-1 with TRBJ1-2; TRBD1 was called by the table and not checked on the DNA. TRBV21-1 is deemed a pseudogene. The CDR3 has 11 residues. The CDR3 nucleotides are TGTGCCAGGCAGGGTAACTATGGCTACACCTTC. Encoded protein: CARQGNYGYTF.

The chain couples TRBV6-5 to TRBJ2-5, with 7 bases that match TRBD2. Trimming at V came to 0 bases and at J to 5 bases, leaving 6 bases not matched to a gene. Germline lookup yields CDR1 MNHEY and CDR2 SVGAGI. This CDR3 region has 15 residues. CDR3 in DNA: TGTGCCAGCAGTTACTCGAAACTAGCGTGGGAGACCCAGTACTTC. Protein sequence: CASSYSKLAWETQYF.

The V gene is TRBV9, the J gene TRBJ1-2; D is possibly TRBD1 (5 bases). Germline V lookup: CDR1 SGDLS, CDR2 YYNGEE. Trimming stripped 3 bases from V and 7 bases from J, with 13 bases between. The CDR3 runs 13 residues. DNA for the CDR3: TGTGCCAGCAGCGCCCGACAGCTCACTGGCTACACCTTC. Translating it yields CASSARQLTGYTF. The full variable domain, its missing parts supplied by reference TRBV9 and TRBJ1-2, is DSGVTQTPKHLITATGQRVTLRCSPRSGDLSVYWYQQSLDQGLQFLIQYYNGEERAKGNILERFSAQQFPDLHSELNLSSLELGDSALYFCASSARQLTGYTFGSGTRLTVV.

CDR3: CASSPGQLNEQFF. The DNA for the CDR3 is TGCGCCAGCAGCCCCGGACAGCTCAATGAGCAGTTCTTC. V gene TRBV5-1 combines with J gene TRBJ2-1, with D tentatively TRBD1 (6 bases). This CDR3 spans 13 amino acids. With 4 bases removed from V and 6 bases from J, the gap between germline ends came to 11 bases. The germline CDR1 and CDR2 sequences are SGHRS and YFSETQ.

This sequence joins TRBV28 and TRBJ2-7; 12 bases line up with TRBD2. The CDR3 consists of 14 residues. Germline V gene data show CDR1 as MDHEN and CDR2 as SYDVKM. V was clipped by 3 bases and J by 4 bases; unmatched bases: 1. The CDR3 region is CASSFLAGGYEQYF. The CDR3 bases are TGTGCCAGCAGTTTCCTAGCGGGGGGGTACGAGCAGTACTTC.

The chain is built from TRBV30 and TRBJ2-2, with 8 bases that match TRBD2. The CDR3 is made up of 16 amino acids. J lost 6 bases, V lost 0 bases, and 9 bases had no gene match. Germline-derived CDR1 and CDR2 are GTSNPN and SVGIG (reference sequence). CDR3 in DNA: TGTGCCTGGAGTGTATCGGGGCCGCGGGGGGCCGGGGAGCTGTTTTTT. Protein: CAWSVSGPRGAGELFF.

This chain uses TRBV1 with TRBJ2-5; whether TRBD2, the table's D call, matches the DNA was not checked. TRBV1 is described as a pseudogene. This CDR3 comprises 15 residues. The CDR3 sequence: CTSSRGGCPQETQYF. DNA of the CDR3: TGCACCAGCAGCCGCGGCGGGTGCCCCCAAGAGACCCAGTACTTC.

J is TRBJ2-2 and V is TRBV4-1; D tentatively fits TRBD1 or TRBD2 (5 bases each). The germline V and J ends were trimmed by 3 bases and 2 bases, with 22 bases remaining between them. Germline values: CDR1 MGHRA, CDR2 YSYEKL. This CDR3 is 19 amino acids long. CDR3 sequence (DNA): TGCGCCAGCAGCCATCGCCTTTTGGACTCCAGGGACAACACCGGGGAGCTGTTTTTT. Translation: CASSHRLLDSRDNTGELFF.

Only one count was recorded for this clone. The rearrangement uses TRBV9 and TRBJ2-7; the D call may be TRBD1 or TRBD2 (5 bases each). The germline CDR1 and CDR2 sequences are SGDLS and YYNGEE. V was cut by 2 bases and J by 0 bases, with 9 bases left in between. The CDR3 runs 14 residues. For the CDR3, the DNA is TGTGCCAGCAGCGTGGGACGATACTCCTACGAGCAGTACTTC. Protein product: CASSVGRYSYEQYF.

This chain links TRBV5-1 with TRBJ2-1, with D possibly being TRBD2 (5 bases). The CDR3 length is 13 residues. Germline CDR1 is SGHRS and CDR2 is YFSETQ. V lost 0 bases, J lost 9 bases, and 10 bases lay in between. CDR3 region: CASSLAEGTEQFF. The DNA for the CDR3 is TGCGCCAGCAGCTTGGCCGAGGGTACTGAGCAGTTCTTC. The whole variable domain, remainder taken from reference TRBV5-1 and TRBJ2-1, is KAGVTQTPRYLIKTRGQQVTLSCSPISGHRSVSWYQQTPGQGLQFLFEYFSETQRNKGNFPGRFSGRQFSNSRSEMNVSTLELGDSALYLCASSLAEGTEQFFGPGTRLTVL.

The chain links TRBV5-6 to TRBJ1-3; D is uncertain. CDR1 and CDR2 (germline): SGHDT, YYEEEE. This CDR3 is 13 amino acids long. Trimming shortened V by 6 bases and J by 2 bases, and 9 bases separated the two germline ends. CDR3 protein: CASTNPPGNTIYF. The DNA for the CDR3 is TGTGCCAGCACCAACCCCCCTGGAAACACCATATATTTT.

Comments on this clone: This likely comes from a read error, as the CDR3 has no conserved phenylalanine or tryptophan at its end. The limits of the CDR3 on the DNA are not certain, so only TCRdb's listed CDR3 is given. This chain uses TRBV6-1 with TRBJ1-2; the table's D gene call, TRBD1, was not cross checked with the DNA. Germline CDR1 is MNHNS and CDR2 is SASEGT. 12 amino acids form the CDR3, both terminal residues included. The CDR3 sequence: CASSGPSQTGDL.

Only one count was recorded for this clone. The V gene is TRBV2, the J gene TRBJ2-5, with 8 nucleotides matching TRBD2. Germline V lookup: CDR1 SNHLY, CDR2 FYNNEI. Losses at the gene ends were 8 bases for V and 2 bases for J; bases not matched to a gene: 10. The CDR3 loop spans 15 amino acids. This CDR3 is CASRKASGQQETQYF. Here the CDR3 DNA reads TGTGCCAGCCGGAAGGCTAGCGGGCAACAAGAGACCCAGTACTTC. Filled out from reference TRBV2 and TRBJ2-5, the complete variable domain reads EPEVTQTPSHQVTQMGQEVILRCVPISNHLYFYWYRQILGQKVEFLVSFYNNEISEKSEIFDDQFSVERPDGSNFTLKIRSTKLEDSAMYFCASRKASGQQETQYFGPGTRLLVL.